This TCR beta chain was obtained from a study of CDR3 diversity in severe acne. MiXCR was run by TCRdb on the PCR reads, yielding one entry per CDR3 protein. The sample records approximately 97,000 distinct CDR3 sequences, 51% being singletons. This clonotype was counted many times. The CDR3 has 12 amino acids. The germline gives CDR1 SEHNR, CDR2 FQNEAQ (reference sequence). The V end was cut by 4 bases, the J end by 8 bases, with 9 bases between. This receptor was identified in a male donor with acne. Sequenced input: blood. The V call is TRBV7-9, the J call TRBJ1-3, with D unresolved. CDR3 sequence reads: CASSSDEHTIYF. The CDR3 nucleotides are TGTGCCAGCAGCTCGGACGAGCACACCATATATTTT.